This T cell receptor (beta chain) appears in the sequencing data of a study of cytomegalovirus exposure and HLA in healthy donors. This PCR relied on a set of 60 Vbeta primers and 13 Jbeta primers. Sequenced by immunoSEQ multiplex PCR; TCRdb stores in-frame clones only, minus some. The sample lists approximately 100,000 clones; just under 70% were seen once. Germline V gene sequence: CDR1 SNHLY, CDR2 FYNNEI. Trimming cost V 11 bases and J 0 bases, with 13 bases left between them. CDR3 length: 13 amino acids. In the case of this clone: Its antigen is unidentified.

Whole-study results and caveats: Across donors, most TCRs were seen rarely, yet some public ones were widespread.

V gene TRBV2 combines with J gene TRBJ2-5; D possibly corresponds to TRBD2 (6 bases). The sample comprised PBMCs. This receptor was taken from a woman aged 65 to 85 in good health and CMV-seropositive. CDR3 in amino acids: CASARGYQETQYF. The CDR3 bases are TGTGCCTCGGCCCGGGGGTACCAAGAGACCCAGTACTTC.